The 26 T cell receptor beta chains below were found in one sample sequenced in a study of shared clonotypes between healthy human individuals. Method: immunoSEQ multiplex PCR; TCRdb's copy keeps in-frame clones and lacks some. The sample has roughly 1,800,000 clones; about 95% are singletons. Naive CD8 cells lacked CD45RO, underwent positive selection for CCR7 and left out terminally differentiated effector memory CD45RA+ cells. Sequenced input: naive CD8+ T cells sorted from blood. The receptor source for this set is a man aged 18 to 30 in good health.

The chain is built from TRBV6-5 and TRBJ1-2; 7 nucleotides align to TRBD1. The CDR3 consists of 14 residues. Trimming cost V 1 base and J 6 bases; bases outside gene matches: 5. Germline values: CDR1 MNHEY, CDR2 SVGAGI. The CDR3 is CASSYYSGGNGYTF. Written as DNA, the CDR3 is TGTGCCAGCAGTTACTATTCAGGGGGTAATGGCTACACCTTC.

This chain uses TRBV5-4 with TRBJ1-2; D is possibly TRBD1 (6 bases). Germline V lookup: CDR1 SGHNT, CDR2 YYREEE (reference sequence). V dropped 4 bases and J dropped 0 bases, with 19 bases sitting between them. This CDR3 spans 17 amino acids. The CDR3 protein is CASSPSPGHPTNYGYTF. For the CDR3, the DNA is TGTGCCAGCAGCCCTTCCCCGGGACACCCAACTAACTATGGCTACACCTTC.

In this sample, this clone turned up once. This chain uses TRBV4-1 with TRBJ2-7; D is ambiguous. The CDR3 contains 14 residues. Germline CDR1 is MGHRA and CDR2 is YSYEKL. Trimming took 4 bases from V and 4 from J, leaving 14 bases between them. The CDR3 DNA follows: TGCGCCAGCAGCCTAGGACCGGGTGAATACGAGCAGTACTTC. Translated: CASSLGPGEYEQYF.

V and J are TRBV30 and TRBJ2-1, with 8 bases lining up with TRBD2. Germline CDR1 is GTSNPN and CDR2 is SVGIG (reference sequence). This CDR3 has 14 residues. The ends lost 0 bases at V and 8 bases at J; junction bases unmatched: 6. The CDR3, as DNA: TGTGCCTGGAGTGTGCGGGGGGCCTTAGATGAGCAGTTCTTC. Translation: CAWSVRGALDEQFF.

A note on this clone: Within the sample, other DNA sequences also encode this same CDR3. The chain employs TRBV19 and TRBJ2-1; D gene unclear. This CDR3 is 13 amino acids long. The germline V gene has CDR1 LNHDA and CDR2 SQIVND (reference sequence). V gave up 1 base and J gave up 4 bases, with 5 bases separating them. This CDR3 reads CASSIAGYNEQFF. The CDR3 DNA sequence: TGTGCCAGTAGTATAGCCGGGTACAATGAGCAGTTCTTC.

The genes are TRBV4-2 and TRBJ2-1, with D hard to call. The CDR3 is made up of 15 amino acids. The germline V gene encodes CDR1 LGHNA and CDR2 YNFKEQ. V shed 2 bases and J shed 2 bases, with 10 bases lying between them. The CDR3 reads CASSQLYSPYNEQFF. CDR3 bases: TGTGCCAGCAGCCAACTATATAGCCCCTACAATGAGCAGTTCTTC.

This chain joins TRBV7-2 and TRBJ2-1; possible D gene TRBD2, 5 bases. The CDR3 is 13 residues long. Trimming pared 0 bases from V and 9 bases from J, leaving 9 bases between. Germline V gene sequence: CDR1 SGHTA, CDR2 FQGNSA. Here the CDR3 DNA reads TGTGCCAGCAGCTTAGCCGTGGGAGCTGAGCAGTTCTTC. Translation gives CASSLAVGAEQFF.

The chain joins TRBV6-5 to TRBJ2-5; TRBD2 agrees at 8 bases. J lost 4 bases, V lost 2 bases, and 3 bases had no gene match. Germline lookup yields CDR1 MNHEY and CDR2 SVGAGI. The CDR3 totals 14 residues. The CDR3 nucleotides are TGTGCCAGCAGTTACCTCAGCGGGGGAGAGACCCAGTACTTC. Translating gives CASSYLSGGETQYF.

The rearrangement links TRBV4-2 to TRBJ2-3; tentative D call: TRBD2 (6 bases). The CDR3 has 17 amino acids. Trimming removed 2 bases at V and 1 base at J, with 16 bases between. CDR1 and CDR2 from the germline V gene are LGHNA and YNFKEQ. Here the CDR3 DNA reads TGTGCCAGCAGCCAAACACGACTAGAATGGGGCACAGATACGCAGTATTTT. Translating it yields CASSQTRLEWGTDTQYF.

The chain joins TRBV5-1 to TRBJ2-7; maybe TRBD2 (7 bases). The CDR3 is made up of 14 amino acids. The germline V and J ends were trimmed by 2 bases and 3 bases, with 12 bases remaining between them. CDR1 is SGHRS, CDR2 YFSETQ, per germline. The CDR3 DNA sequence: TGCGCCAGCAGCTTCGGGGGGCCCGGCTACGAGCAGTACTTC. It yields the protein CASSFGGPGYEQYF. Variable domain in full (rest from reference TRBV5-1 and TRBJ2-7): KAGVTQTPRYLIKTRGQQVTLSCSPISGHRSVSWYQQTPGQGLQFLFEYFSETQRNKGNFPGRFSGRQFSNSRSEMNVSTLELGDSALYLCASSFGGPGYEQYFGPGTRLTVT.

V and J are TRBV13 and TRBJ2-1; tentative D call: TRBD2 (5 bases). The CDR3 has 13 residues. Trimming took off 6 bases at V and 2 bases at J, with 8 bases between the two ends. Germline values: CDR1 PRHDT, CDR2 FYEKMQ (reference sequence). Here the CDR3 reads CASRDGTYNEQFF. CDR3 nucleotide sequence: TGTGCCAGCAGGGACGGGACCTACAATGAGCAGTTCTTC.

The genes are TRBV13 and TRBJ2-7, with a possible D match to TRBD1 (7 bases). Per the germline V gene, CDR1 is PRHDT and CDR2 is FYEKMQ (reference sequence). The CDR3 consists of 13 residues. V lost 3 bases and J 4 bases, leaving 10 bases between the germline ends. CDR3 loop: CASSFSGGYEQYF. The CDR3 DNA sequence: TGTGCCAGCAGCTTCTCAGGGGGGTACGAGCAGTACTTC. The variable domain in full, completed from reference TRBV13 and TRBJ2-7, reads AAGVIQSPRHLIKEKRETATLKCYPIPRHDTVYWYQQGPGQDPQFLISFYEKMQSDKGSIPDRFSAQQFSDYHSELNMSSLELGDSALYFCASSFSGGYEQYFGPGTRLTVT.

The chain uses TRBV30 and TRBJ1-4; TRBD1 might be the D (6 bases). CDR1 and CDR2 (germline): GTSNPN, SVGIG (reference sequence). The CDR3 spans 17 residues. Trimming left V 2 bases short and J 2 bases short, with 18 bases between. The CDR3 coding sequence is TGTGCCTGGAGTCAACTCCCGCAGGGGCACACTAATGAAAAACTGTTTTTT. Translation gives CAWSQLPQGHTNEKLFF.

The V and J genes are TRBV9 and TRBJ1-2, with D uncertain. CDR3 length: 12 amino acids. Germline CDR1 and CDR2: SGDLS and YYNGEE. Trimming left V 6 bases short and J 4 bases short, with 10 bases between. CDR3 amino acids: CASTANSYGYTF. The CDR3, as DNA: TGTGCCAGCACCGCGAACAGCTATGGCTACACCTTC.

The chain combines TRBV6-5 with TRBJ1-6; D unresolved. Germline assignment: CDR1 MNHEY and CDR2 SVGAGI. V lost 0 bases, J lost 14 bases, and 11 bases lay in between. The CDR3 sequence is 13 residues long. The CDR3 reads CASSYSETSTLHF. As DNA, the CDR3 is TGTGCCAGCAGTTACTCGGAAACAAGTACCCTCCACTTT.

As to this clone: This sample includes further DNA sequences coding for the same CDR3. The V and J genes are TRBV18 and TRBJ2-7, with D maybe TRBD1 (6 bases). CDR1 is KGHSH, CDR2 LQKENI, per germline. There are 13 residues in the CDR3. With 3 bases removed from V and 2 bases from J, the gap between germline ends came to 8 bases. CDR3 sequence reads: CASSPDRAYEQYF. Written as DNA, the CDR3 is TGTGCCAGCTCACCGGACAGAGCCTACGAGCAGTACTTC.

The chain combines TRBV5-6 with TRBJ2-7; TRBD1 matches 7 bases. Germline V gene sequence: CDR1 SGHDT, CDR2 YYEEEE. V was clipped by 4 bases and J by 3 bases; unmatched bases: 4. This CDR3 has 13 residues. CDR3 amino acids: CASSVDRVYEQYF. Written as DNA, the CDR3 is TGTGCCAGCAGCGTCGACAGGGTCTACGAGCAGTACTTC.

The V gene is TRBV27, the J gene TRBJ1-6; D is unresolved. The CDR3 has 15 residues. Germline V lookup: CDR1 MNHEY, CDR2 SMNVEV (reference sequence). V lost 1 base and J lost 4, with 8 bases in between. The CDR3 spells CASSLYGVYNSPLHF. The CDR3, as DNA: TGTGCCAGCAGTTTATACGGAGTGTATAATTCACCCCTCCACTTT.

Note on this clone: Distinct nucleotide sequences in the sample also encode this CDR3. The rearrangement joins TRBV29-1 to TRBJ1-2; D uncertain. From germline, CDR1 is SQVTM and CDR2 ANQGSEA. The CDR3 runs to 11 residues. Trimming pared 3 bases from V and 2 bases from J, leaving 4 bases between. Here the CDR3 DNA reads TGCAGCGTTGAGGAGAACTATGGCTACACCTTC. Translating it yields CSVEENYGYTF.

V and J are TRBV12-5 and TRBJ2-1; 8 nucleotides align to TRBD2. This CDR3 has 14 residues. With V trimmed by 3 bases and J by 7 bases, 5 bases remained unmatched. Germline assignment: CDR1 LGHNT and CDR2 FRNRAP. CDR3 in amino acids: CASGLMGLGNEQFF. In DNA form, the CDR3 reads TGTGCTAGTGGTTTAATGGGACTAGGGAATGAGCAGTTCTTC.

Worth noting for this clone: Distinct nucleotide sequences in the sample also encode this CDR3. The V call is TRBV20-1, the J call TRBJ1-1; no reliable D call. Germline V lookup: CDR1 DFQATT, CDR2 SNEGSKA (reference sequence). Deletions cut 4 bases from V and 4 bases from J, with 4 bases between. CDR3 length: 10 amino acids. Here the CDR3 reads CSAKGTEAFF. In DNA, the CDR3 is TGCAGTGCTAAAGGCACTGAAGCTTTCTTT.

This clone was recorded only once. V is TRBV5-1 and J is TRBJ2-5; no clear D. Trimming left V 5 bases short and J 2 bases short, with 7 bases between. Germline V gene sequence: CDR1 SGHRS, CDR2 YFSETQ. The CDR3 has 12 residues. The CDR3 coding sequence is TGCGCCAGCAGACTGGCGCAAGAGACCCAGTACTTC. It codes for CASRLAQETQYF.

The chain links TRBV27 to TRBJ2-7, with 8 positions matching TRBD1. This CDR3 contains 14 residues. From germline, CDR1 is MNHEY and CDR2 SMNVEV (reference sequence). Trimming at V came to 5 bases and at J to 6 bases, leaving 9 bases not matched to a gene. The CDR3 loop reads CASSLTGGIAEQYF. The CDR3, as DNA: TGTGCCAGCAGTCTCACAGGGGGGATTGCCGAGCAGTACTTC.

The chain couples TRBV28 to TRBJ2-2; 9 bases agree with TRBD1. CDR3 length: 14 amino acids. Trimming removed 6 bases from V and 6 bases from J; junction bases left unmatched: 5. Germline V lookup: CDR1 MDHEN, CDR2 SYDVKM. Written as DNA, the CDR3 is TGTGCCAGCAGAATTACAGGGGGCGCCGGGGAGCTGTTTTTT. Amino acid sequence: CASRITGGAGELFF.

The V gene is TRBV11-2, the J gene TRBJ2-7; 8 bases agree with TRBD1. The junction had 8 bases not matched to a gene; V was cut back by 3 bases and J by 4 bases. Germline loops: CDR1 SGHAT, CDR2 FQNNGV. This CDR3 has 15 amino acids. The CDR3 loop reads CASSFPGGVSYEQYF. For the CDR3, the DNA is TGTGCCAGCAGCTTCCCAGGGGGCGTTTCATACGAGCAGTACTTC.

To note about this clone: Additional DNA sequences in this sample encode the identical CDR3. The V call is TRBV27, the J call TRBJ1-5, with D perhaps matching TRBD1 (6 bases). Between the trimmed V and J ends, which lost 4 bases and 4 bases, there was a span of 11 bases. In germline, CDR1 is MNHEY, CDR2 SMNVEV (reference sequence). The CDR3 has 14 amino acids. This chain's CDR3 is CASSSTGSNQPQHF. The CDR3 DNA is TGTGCCAGCAGTTCGACAGGTTCAAATCAGCCCCAGCATTTT.